Included here is one TCR beta chain sequence, with context. The antigen is unknown. The CDR3 has 11 residues. V was pared by 6 bases and J by 7 bases, with 7 bases between. The germline CDR1 and CDR2 sequences are MNHEY and SVGAGI. This entry comes from a study of T cell responses to AZD1222 COVID-19 vaccine. Profiling relied on immunoSEQ multiplex PCR, and the TCRdb table lists in-frame clones only, not all of them. Of about 150,000 clones listed, approximately 91% are singletons. Study-level findings and limits: Repertoire sampling was restricted to post-peak T cell response timepoints.

The chain carries TRBV6-5 and TRBJ2-1; D not resolved. This receptor was taken from an adult who received the AZD1222 COVID-19 vaccine. This sample comprised peripheral blood, obtained 28 days after the second AZD1222 dose. CDR3 DNA: TGTGCCAGCAGCCTGAGGAATGAGCAGTTCTTC. It translates to CASSLRNEQFF.